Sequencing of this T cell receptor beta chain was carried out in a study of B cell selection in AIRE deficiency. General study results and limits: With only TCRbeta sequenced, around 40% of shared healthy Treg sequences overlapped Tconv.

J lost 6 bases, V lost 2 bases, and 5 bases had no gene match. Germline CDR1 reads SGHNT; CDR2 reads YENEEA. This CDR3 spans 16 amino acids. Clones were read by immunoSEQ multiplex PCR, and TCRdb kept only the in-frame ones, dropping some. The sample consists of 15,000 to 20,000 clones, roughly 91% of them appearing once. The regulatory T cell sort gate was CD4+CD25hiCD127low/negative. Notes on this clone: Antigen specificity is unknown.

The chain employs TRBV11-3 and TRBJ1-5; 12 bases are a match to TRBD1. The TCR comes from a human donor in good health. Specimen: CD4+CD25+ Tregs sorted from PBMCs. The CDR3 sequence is CASSLHGTGGGQPQHF. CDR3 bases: TGTGCCAGCAGCTTACACGGGACAGGGGGCGGTCAGCCCCAGCATTTT.